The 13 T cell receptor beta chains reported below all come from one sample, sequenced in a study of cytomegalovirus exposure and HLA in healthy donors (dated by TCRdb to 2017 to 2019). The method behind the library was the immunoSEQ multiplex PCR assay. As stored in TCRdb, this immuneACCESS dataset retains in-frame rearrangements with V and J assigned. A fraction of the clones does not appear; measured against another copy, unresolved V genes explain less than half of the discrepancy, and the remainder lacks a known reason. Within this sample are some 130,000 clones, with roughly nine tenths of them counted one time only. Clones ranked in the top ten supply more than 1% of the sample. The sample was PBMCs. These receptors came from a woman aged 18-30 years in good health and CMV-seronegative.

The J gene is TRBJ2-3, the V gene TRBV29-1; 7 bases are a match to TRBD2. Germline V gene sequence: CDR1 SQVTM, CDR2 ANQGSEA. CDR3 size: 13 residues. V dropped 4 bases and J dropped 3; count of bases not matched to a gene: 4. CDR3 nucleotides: TGCAGCGTTGGGGGGGGTGTTACAGATACGCAGTATTTT. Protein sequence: CSVGGGVTDTQYF.

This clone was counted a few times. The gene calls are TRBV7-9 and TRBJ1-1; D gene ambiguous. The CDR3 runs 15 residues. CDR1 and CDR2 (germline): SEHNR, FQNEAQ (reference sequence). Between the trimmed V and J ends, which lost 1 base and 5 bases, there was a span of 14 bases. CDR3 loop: CASSLGSGRATEAFF. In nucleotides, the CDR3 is TGTGCCAGCAGCTTAGGGTCCGGGCGGGCAACTGAAGCTTTCTTT.

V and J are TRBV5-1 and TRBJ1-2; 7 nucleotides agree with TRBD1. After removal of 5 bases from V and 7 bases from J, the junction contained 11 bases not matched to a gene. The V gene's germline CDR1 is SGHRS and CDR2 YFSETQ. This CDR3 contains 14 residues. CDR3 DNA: TGCGCCAGCAGACCCACAGGGGTTGAGGGTGGCTACACCTTC. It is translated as CASRPTGVEGGYTF.

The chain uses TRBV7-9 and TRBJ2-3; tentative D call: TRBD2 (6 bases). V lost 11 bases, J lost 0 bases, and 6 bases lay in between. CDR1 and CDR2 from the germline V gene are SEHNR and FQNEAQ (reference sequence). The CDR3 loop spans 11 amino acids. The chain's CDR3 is CAGGSTDTQYF. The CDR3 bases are TGTGCCGGGGGGAGCACAGATACGCAGTATTTT.

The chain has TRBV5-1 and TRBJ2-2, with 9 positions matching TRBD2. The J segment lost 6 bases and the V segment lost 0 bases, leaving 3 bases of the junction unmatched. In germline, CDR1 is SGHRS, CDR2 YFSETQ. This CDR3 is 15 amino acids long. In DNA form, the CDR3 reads TGCGCCAGCAGCTTGGAGGGACTAGCAGCCGGGGAGCTGTTTTTT. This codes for CASSLEGLAAGELFF. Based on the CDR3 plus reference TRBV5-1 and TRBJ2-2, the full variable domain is KAGVTQTPRYLIKTRGQQVTLSCSPISGHRSVSWYQQTPGQGLQFLFEYFSETQRNKGNFPGRFSGRQFSNSRSEMNVSTLELGDSALYLCASSLEGLAAGELFFGEGSRLTVL.

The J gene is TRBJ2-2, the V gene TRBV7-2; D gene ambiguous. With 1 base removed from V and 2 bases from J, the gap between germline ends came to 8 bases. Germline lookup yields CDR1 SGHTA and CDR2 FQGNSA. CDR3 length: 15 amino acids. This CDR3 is CASSLGHGNTGELFF. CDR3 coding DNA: TGTGCCAGCAGCTTAGGTCACGGTAACACCGGGGAGCTGTTTTTT. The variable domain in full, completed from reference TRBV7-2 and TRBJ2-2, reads GAGVSQSPSNKVTEKGKDVELRCDPISGHTALYWYRQSLGQGLEFLIYFQGNSAPDKSGLPSDRFSAERTGGSVSTLTIQRTQQEDSAVYLCASSLGHGNTGELFFGEGSRLTVL.

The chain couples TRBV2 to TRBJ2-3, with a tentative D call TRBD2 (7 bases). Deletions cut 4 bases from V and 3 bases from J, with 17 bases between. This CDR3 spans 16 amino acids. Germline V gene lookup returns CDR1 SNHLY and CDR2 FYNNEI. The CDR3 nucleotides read TGTGCCAGCAGTGTGACACGGACAGCGGGGACAGATACGCAGTATTTT. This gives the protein CASSVTRTAGTDTQYF.

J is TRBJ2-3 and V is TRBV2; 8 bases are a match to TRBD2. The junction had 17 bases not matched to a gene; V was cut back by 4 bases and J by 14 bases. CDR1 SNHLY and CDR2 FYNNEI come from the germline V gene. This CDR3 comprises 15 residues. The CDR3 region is CASSVEWGGLAFWYF. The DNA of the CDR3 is TGTGCCAGCAGTGTTGAATGGGGAGGACTAGCTTTTTGGTATTTT.

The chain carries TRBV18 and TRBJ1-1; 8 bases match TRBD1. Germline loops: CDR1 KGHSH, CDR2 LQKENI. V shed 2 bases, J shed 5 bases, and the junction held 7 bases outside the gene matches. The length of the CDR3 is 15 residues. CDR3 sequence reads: CASSPWTGYETEAFF. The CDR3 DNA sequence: TGTGCCAGCTCACCATGGACAGGGTACGAGACTGAAGCTTTCTTT.

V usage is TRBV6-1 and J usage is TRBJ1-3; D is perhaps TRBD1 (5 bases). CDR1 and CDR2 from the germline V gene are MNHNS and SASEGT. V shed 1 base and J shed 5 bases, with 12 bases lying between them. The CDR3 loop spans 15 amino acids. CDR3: CASSEVGDWRNTIYF. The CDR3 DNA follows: TGTGCCAGCAGTGAAGTGGGGGACTGGCGAAACACCATATATTTT.

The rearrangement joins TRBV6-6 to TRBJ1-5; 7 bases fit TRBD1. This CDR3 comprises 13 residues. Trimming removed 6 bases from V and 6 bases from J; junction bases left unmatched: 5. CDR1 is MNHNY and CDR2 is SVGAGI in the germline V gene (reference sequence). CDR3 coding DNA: TGTGCCAGCAGGACCCAGGGGGGTCAGCCCCAGCATTTT. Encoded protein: CASRTQGGQPQHF.

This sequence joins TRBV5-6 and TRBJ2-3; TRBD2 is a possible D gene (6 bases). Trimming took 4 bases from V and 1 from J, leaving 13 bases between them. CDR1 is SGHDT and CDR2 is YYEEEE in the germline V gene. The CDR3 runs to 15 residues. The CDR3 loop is CASSHRLEGTDTQYF. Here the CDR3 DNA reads TGTGCCAGCAGCCATAGACTAGAAGGCACAGATACGCAGTATTTT. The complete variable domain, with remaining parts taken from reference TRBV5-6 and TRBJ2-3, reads DAGVTQSPTHLIKTRGQQVTLRCSPKSGHDTVSWYQQALGQGPQFIFQYYEEEERQRGNFPDRFSGHQFPNYSSELNVNALLLGDSALYLCASSHRLEGTDTQYFGPGTRLTVL.

CDR3 loop: CASAEGAGNTIYF. CDR3 DNA sequence: TGTGCCAGCGCAGAGGGGGCTGGAAACACCATATATTTT. This chain links TRBV27 with TRBJ1-3; weak D call: TRBD1 (6 bases). Deletions cut 8 bases from V and 2 bases from J, with 10 bases between. From germline, CDR1 is MNHEY and CDR2 SMNVEV (reference sequence). The CDR3 consists of 13 residues.